These 5 T cell receptor beta chains were all obtained from the same sample, sequenced in a study of cytomegalovirus exposure and HLA in healthy donors (dated by TCRdb to about 2017). To prepare the library, the immunoSEQ multiplex PCR assay was applied. A mixture of 60 forward primers for TCR Vbeta segments and 13 reverse primers for TCR Jbeta segments was used in the multiplex PCR. The table comes from immuneACCESS by way of TCRdb, which keeps in-frame sequences with V and J called. Part of the clones is missing from these tables; in studies checked, under half for an unresolved V gene and the rest for unknown reasons. This sample lists some 130,000 clones; 60% to 85% were detected once. The ten biggest clones cover approximately 2% of the sample. Sequencing was done on a sample of PBMCs. Receptor source: a female donor in good health and CMV-seropositive.

Comment on this clone: The same CDR3 also results from other DNA sequences found in this sample. The chain employs TRBV30 and TRBJ1-3; 7 nucleotides match TRBD1. The CDR3 is 15 residues long. The trim removed 6 bases at V and 0 bases at J, leaving 8 bases unmatched. Germline values: CDR1 GTSNPN, CDR2 SVGIG (reference sequence). The DNA for the CDR3 is TGTGCCTGCACAACAGGGGCTAGCTCTGGAAACACCATATATTTT. It specifies CACTTGASSGNTIYF. Filled out from reference TRBV30 and TRBJ1-3, the complete variable domain reads SQTIHQWPATLVQPVGSPLSLECTVEGTSNPNLYWYRQAAGRGLQLLFYSVGIGQISSEVPQNLSASRPQDRQFILSSKKLLLSDSGFYLCACTTGASSGNTIYFGEGSWLTVV.

On this clone itself: At one end the junction does not follow the germline gene, possibly because of a read error. The rearrangement joins TRBV7-9 to TRBJ2-7; 7 bases are a match to TRBD2. Germline V gene data show CDR1 as SEHNR and CDR2 as FQNEAQ (reference sequence). The CDR3 spans 13 residues. The CDR3 nucleotides read TGTTCCAGCACGTGGGGGGGGGATTACGAGCAGTACTTC. Protein: CSSTWGGDYEQYF.

V usage is TRBV19 and J usage is TRBJ2-7; D is uncertain. The CDR3 extends over 13 amino acids. The V end lost 2 bases, the J end lost 2 bases, and 7 bases lay between the germline ends. CDR1 and CDR2 (germline): LNHDA, SQIVND (reference sequence). CDR3 in amino acids: CASSINPAYEQYF. For the CDR3, the DNA is TGTGCCAGTAGTATAAACCCAGCCTACGAGCAGTACTTC.

This chain joins TRBV4-1 and TRBJ2-7; TRBD2 might be the D (6 bases). V lost 0 bases and J lost 5, with 11 bases in between. CDR3 length: 14 amino acids. In germline, CDR1 is MGHRA, CDR2 YSYEKL. Here the CDR3 DNA reads TGCGCCAGCAGCCAAGAGCCCCGGGGGAACGAGCAGTACTTC. This gives the protein CASSQEPRGNEQYF.

The rearrangement uses TRBV18 and TRBJ2-5, with 7 nucleotides matching TRBD2. Germline V lookup: CDR1 KGHSH, CDR2 LQKENI. V gave up 0 bases and J gave up 1 base; unmatched junction bases: 2. This CDR3 contains 15 residues. The CDR3 bases are TGTGCCAGCTCACCACCACGGACTAGCCAAGAGACCCAGTACTTC. Encoded protein: CASSPPRTSQETQYF. Variable domain in full (rest from reference TRBV18 and TRBJ2-5): NAGVMQNPRHLVRRRGQEARLRCSPMKGHSHVYWYRQLPEEGLKFMVYLQKENIIDESGMPKERFSAEFPKEGPSILRIQQVVRGDSAAYFCASSPPRTSQETQYFGPGTRLLVL.